This T cell receptor (beta chain) is from a study of spatial heterogeneity in lung cancer. The wider study: For the average unique TCR and UMI combination, more than 8.5 occurrences appeared in raw reads. Notes on the study in general: Ubiquitous expanded tumor TCRs surfaced in blood more at resection than they did at follow-up.

This clonotype was seen repeatedly, ten times or more. The antigen remains undetermined. The CDR3 consists of 15 residues. V gave up 3 bases and J gave up 2 bases, with 15 bases separating them. Germline lookup yields CDR1 SGDLS and CDR2 YYNGEE. Unique molecular identifiers tagged every individual TCR cDNA molecule. TCRdb re-derived calls from the 5' RACE reads in MiXCR, one entry per CDR3 protein. Altogether approximately 25,000 distinct CDR3 sequences are present, around 3.2% being singletons, with the ten largest covering less than 35%. The time point denotes: sample taken at primary tumor resection. Whole RNA was taken from tumor, nontumor lung or frozen PBMC; it was then sequenced unsorted. A total of more than 65 untreated early-stage non-small cell lung cancer patients served as donors.

Sequenced material: PBMCs, taken at surgery. This clonotype originated in a female donor with early-stage non-small cell lung cancer. V is TRBV9 and J is TRBJ2-7; TRBD1 is a possible D gene (6 bases). CDR3 protein: CASSGGLGAAYEQYF. CDR3 nucleotides: TGTGCCAGCAGCGGGGGTCTGGGGGCAGCCTACGAGCAGTACTTC.